The 2 T cell receptor beta chains below all came from one sample that was sequenced in a study of molecular identifiers for immune sequencing clone quantification. Via MiXCR, TCRdb re-called the PCR reads, giving one row per CDR3 protein. The table shows approximately 630,000 distinct CDR3 sequences, with over 25% occurring only once. Sequenced: naive CD8+ T cells from blood, with Jurkat cell RNA spiked in. Regarding subset: FACS-sorted CD8+CD4-CCR7+CD45RA+ naive T cells. The receptors were gathered from a human donor in good health. Some libraries in this study had Jurkat cell RNA spiked in.

This clonotype was seen repeatedly, ten times or more. The rearrangement links TRBV6-5 to TRBJ2-2; 7 nucleotides match TRBD2. V dropped 6 bases and J dropped 0; count of bases not matched to a gene: 4. CDR1 MNHEY and CDR2 SVGAGI come from the germline V gene. This CDR3 contains 15 residues. The CDR3 bases are TGTGCCAGCAGGGACGGGACTACGAACACCGGGGAGCTGTTTTTT. Its protein product is CASRDGTTNTGELFF.

This clonotype appeared many times. The chain links TRBV7-2 to TRBJ2-1; D possibly corresponds to TRBD2 (5 bases). V shed 7 bases and J shed 1 base, with 8 bases lying between them. Germline V CDR1 and CDR2: SGHTA, FQGNSA. This CDR3 spans 13 amino acids. DNA of the CDR3: TGTGCCAGCACGGGAACTTCCTACAATGAGCAGTTCTTC. This encodes CASTGTSYNEQFF.